One sample yielded the 27 T cell receptor beta chains listed below, sequenced in a study of T cell responses to AZD1222 COVID-19 vaccine. Libraries were prepared by immunoSEQ multiplex PCR; TCRdb keeps only in-frame clonotypes and omits some of them. The sample holds approximately 190,000 clones, 92% seen once. Sequencing was performed on peripheral blood, taken on day 0 of AZD1222 vaccination. The source is an adult in good health.

The rearrangement links TRBV9 to TRBJ1-3, with 8 bases identical to TRBD1. The CDR3 extends over 17 amino acids. Germline V lookup: CDR1 SGDLS, CDR2 YYNGEE. With 0 bases clipped from V and 2 bases from J, the junction kept 7 bases outside the gene matches. The CDR3 sequence: CASSVGTGIPAGNTIYF. DNA for the CDR3: TGTGCCAGCAGCGTAGGGACAGGGATCCCCGCTGGAAACACCATATATTTT.

The gene calls are TRBV7-9 and TRBJ1-1, with D possibly TRBD1 on 5 matching bases. The CDR3 extends over 13 amino acids. V lost 8 bases and J 1 base, leaving 11 bases between the germline ends. Germline V gene data show CDR1 as SEHNR and CDR2 as FQNEAQ (reference sequence). The CDR3: CASQGGRNTEAFF. The CDR3 nucleotides are TGTGCCAGCCAGGGAGGGCGGAACACTGAAGCTTTCTTT.

V and J are TRBV2 and TRBJ2-7; 8 positions match TRBD1. The germline gives CDR1 SNHLY, CDR2 FYNNEI. Trimming removed 2 bases from V and 4 bases from J; junction bases left unmatched: 7. The CDR3 loop spans 15 amino acids. CDR3 sequence reads: CASSESQGAYYEQYF. CDR3 DNA sequence: TGTGCCAGCAGTGAAAGTCAGGGGGCTTATTACGAGCAGTACTTC.

CDR3 bases: TGTGCCAGCAGCAAAGTTCGTACAGCCGTTGCAACTAATGAAAAACTGTTTTTT. Translation gives CASSKVRTAVATNEKLFF. The V call is TRBV21-1, the J call TRBJ1-4; the table assigns TRBD1, which was not confirmed against the DNA. TRBV21-1 is marked as a pseudogene. The CDR3 length is 18 residues.

The rearrangement uses TRBV15 and TRBJ2-5, with D tentatively TRBD1 (6 bases). CDR1 and CDR2 (germline): LNHNV, YYDKDF (reference sequence). The ends were cut back, 0 bases at V and 2 bases at J, with 13 bases in the middle. This CDR3 has 16 residues. CDR3 nucleotide sequence: TGTGCCACCAGCAGAGATTGGGGGCCGGGGCAAGAGACCCAGTACTTC. Amino acids: CATSRDWGPGQETQYF.

J is TRBJ1-2 and V is TRBV7-8; 8 nucleotides align to TRBD1. Germline loops: CDR1 SGHVS, CDR2 FQNEAQ. CDR3 length equals 13 residues. J lost 8 bases, V lost 5 bases, and 7 bases had no gene match. The CDR3 loop is CASSPRGLGGYTF. The CDR3, as DNA: TGTGCCAGCAGCCCCAGGGGGCTGGGGGGCTACACCTTC.

The CDR3 spells CASSLLGQLNQPQHF. CDR3 in DNA: TGTGCCAGCAGCTTATTGGGACAGCTAAATCAGCCCCAGCATTTT. The chain links TRBV7-2 to TRBJ1-5, with 7 bases identical to TRBD1. From germline, CDR1 is SGHTA and CDR2 FQGNSA. With V trimmed by 2 bases and J by 4 bases, 5 bases remained unmatched. The CDR3 has 15 residues. Full variable domain (outside the CDR3, taken from reference TRBV7-2 and TRBJ1-5): GAGVSQSPSNKVTEKGKDVELRCDPISGHTALYWYRQSLGQGLEFLIYFQGNSAPDKSGLPSDRFSAERTGGSVSTLTIQRTQQEDSAVYLCASSLLGQLNQPQHFGDGTRLSIL.

The chain is built from TRBV12-5 and TRBJ2-3; TRBD1 matches 7 bases. This CDR3 spans 14 amino acids. CDR1 LGHNT and CDR2 FRNRAP come from the germline V gene. J was trimmed by 4 bases and V by 0 bases; bases with no gene match: 1. The CDR3 spells CASGLVRGPDTQYF. The CDR3 nucleotides are TGTGCTAGTGGTTTGGTAAGGGGGCCAGATACGCAGTATTTT.

Only one count was recorded for this clone. The V call is TRBV6-5, the J call TRBJ2-5; 11 bases map to TRBD2. Trimming took 8 bases from V and 5 from J; bases not matched to a gene: 7. The germline CDR1 and CDR2 sequences are MNHEY and SVGAGI. There are 14 residues in the CDR3. CDR3 loop: CASVSGGAGETQYF. CDR3 sequence (DNA): TGTGCCAGCGTTAGCGGGGGGGCCGGTGAGACCCAGTACTTC.

The CDR3, as DNA: TGTGCCAGCAGTTCAAATCGGCCCTACTTCGGAGCTAACTATGGCTACACCTTC. Its translation: CASSSNRPYFGANYGYTF. The rearrangement links TRBV27 to TRBJ1-2, with D uncertain. This CDR3 has 18 amino acids. The ends were cut back, 4 bases at V and 0 bases at J, with 21 bases in the middle. Germline V gene data show CDR1 as MNHEY and CDR2 as SMNVEV (reference sequence).

The gene calls are TRBV13 and TRBJ2-7; no clear D gene. Germline V gene lookup returns CDR1 PRHDT and CDR2 FYEKMQ (reference sequence). The CDR3 extends over 13 amino acids. Trimming stripped 7 bases from V and 1 base from J, with 11 bases between. CDR3 sequence reads: CASTRVGSYEQYF. The CDR3 nucleotides are TGTGCCAGCACTCGGGTGGGGTCCTACGAGCAGTACTTC.

V usage is TRBV20-1 and J usage is TRBJ2-6; D uncertain. The germline CDR1 and CDR2 sequences are DFQATT and SNEGSKA (reference sequence). V dropped 3 bases and J dropped 0 bases, with 3 bases sitting between them. The CDR3 consists of 13 residues. The DNA for the CDR3 is TGCAGTGCTAGTACCTCTGGGGCCAACGTCCTGACTTTC. Residues: CSASTSGANVLTF.

CDR3 nucleotide sequence: TGTGCCAGCAGCTTAGTCGGTCTGTCGGATTCCTACGAGCAGTACTTC. Protein: CASSLVGLSDSYEQYF. The chain uses TRBV7-6 and TRBJ2-7; D is unresolved. Trimming cost V 1 base and J 1 base, with 14 bases left between them. Looked up from germline, CDR1 is SGHVS and CDR2 is FNYEAQ. This CDR3 contains 16 residues.

This chain uses TRBV14 with TRBJ1-3; D gene ambiguous. Germline loops: CDR1 SGHDN, CDR2 FVKESK. The CDR3 has 16 residues. Trimming left V 7 bases short and J 0 bases short, with 16 bases between. The DNA for the CDR3 is TGTGCCAGCACCATAACGGCACGCAGCTCTGGAAACACCATATATTTT. Translated, it gives CASTITARSSGNTIYF.

The rearrangement uses TRBV27 and TRBJ1-2; D not resolved. The CDR3 has 14 amino acids. Germline V gives CDR1 MNHEY, CDR2 SMNVEV (reference sequence). Trimming removed 3 bases from V and 7 bases from J, with 15 bases in between. The CDR3: CASSLTGGWAGYTF. The DNA of the CDR3 is TGTGCCAGCAGTTTGACGGGCGGGTGGGCTGGCTACACCTTC.

The chain joins TRBV10-1 to TRBJ1-2; D remains unclear. Germline-derived CDR1 and CDR2 are WNHNN and SYGVQD (reference sequence). Trimming removed 5 bases from V and 8 bases from J, with 15 bases in between. The CDR3 loop spans 13 amino acids. The CDR3 loop reads CASSSPTPEGYTF. The CDR3 bases are TGCGCCAGCAGTAGCCCGACCCCGGAGGGCTACACCTTC.

The chain combines TRBV7-2 with TRBJ2-5; D may be TRBD2 (6 bases). Trimming removed 4 bases from V and 5 bases from J, with 14 bases in between. Germline CDR1 and CDR2: SGHTA and FQGNSA. This CDR3 has 14 residues. CDR3 in amino acids: CASSSQGGTETQYF. CDR3 DNA: TGTGCCAGCAGCTCCCAGGGCGGGACGGAGACCCAGTACTTC. The full variable domain, rest sourced from reference TRBV7-2 and TRBJ2-5, is GAGVSQSPSNKVTEKGKDVELRCDPISGHTALYWYRQSLGQGLEFLIYFQGNSAPDKSGLPSDRFSAERTGGSVSTLTIQRTQQEDSAVYLCASSSQGGTETQYFGPGTRLLVL.

This clone was picked up one time. This chain connects TRBV19 to TRBJ1-6, with 7 positions matching TRBD1. Trimming at V came to 5 bases and at J to 6 bases, leaving 7 bases not matched to a gene. The CDR3 covers 15 residues. CDR1 and CDR2 (germline): LNHDA, SQIVND (reference sequence). CDR3 coding DNA: TGTGCCAGTAGTCCTGGGACAGCAACTAATTCACCCCTCCACTTT. Its translation: CASSPGTATNSPLHF.

The chain combines TRBV4-2 with TRBJ1-1; D unresolved. The CDR3 loop spans 13 amino acids. CDR1 and CDR2 (germline): LGHNA, YNFKEQ. Trimming cost V 4 bases and J 1 base, with 7 bases left between them. CDR3 DNA: TGTGCCAGCAGCCTTGACCGGAACACTGAAGCTTTCTTT. Amino acid sequence: CASSLDRNTEAFF.

The chain has TRBV19 and TRBJ1-3; D call uncertain. The CDR3 has 17 amino acids. In germline, CDR1 is LNHDA, CDR2 SQIVND (reference sequence). The ends were cut back, 6 bases at V and 2 bases at J, with 20 bases in the middle. CDR3 coding DNA: TGTGCCAGTAGCAGCCACATTGCGGGCCAGCCTGGAAACACCATATATTTT. Its translation is CASSSHIAGQPGNTIYF. Full variable domain (remainder filled in from reference TRBV19 and TRBJ1-3): DGGITQSPKYLFRKEGQNVTLSCEQNLNHDAMYWYRQDPGQGLRLIYYSQIVNDFQKGDIAEGYSVSREKKESFPLTVTSAQKNPTAFYLCASSSHIAGQPGNTIYFGEGSWLTVV.

CDR3 in amino acids: CASRVLRTGGANEQYF. The CDR3 DNA sequence: TGTGCCAGCAGAGTATTAAGGACGGGTGGTGCTAACGAGCAGTACTTC. This chain connects TRBV28 to TRBJ2-7; D gene ambiguous. Trimming removed 6 bases from V and 5 bases from J, with 23 bases in between. Germline V gives CDR1 MDHEN, CDR2 SYDVKM. There are 16 residues in the CDR3.

The chain is built from TRBV7-7 and TRBJ1-5; a possible D gene is TRBD1 (6 bases). This CDR3 spans 13 amino acids. V shed 5 bases and J shed 5 bases, with 10 bases lying between them. CDR1 is SSHAT, CDR2 FNYEAQ, per germline (reference sequence). The CDR3 loop reads CASSPGVDQPQHF. CDR3 nucleotide sequence: TGTGCCAGCAGCCCAGGGGTAGATCAGCCCCAGCATTTT.

The V and J genes are TRBV27 and TRBJ1-6; TRBD1 matches at 8 bases. Germline assignment: CDR1 MNHEY and CDR2 SMNVEV (reference sequence). This CDR3 has 14 residues. Trimming at V came to 4 bases and at J to 8 bases, leaving 4 bases not matched to a gene. The CDR3 region is CASSWTGTDSPLHF. Written as DNA, the CDR3 is TGTGCCAGCAGTTGGACAGGGACCGATTCACCCCTCCACTTT.

This clone came up once. This chain links TRBV28 with TRBJ1-1; the D is unclear. The CDR3 has 12 amino acids. Germline CDR1 reads MDHEN; CDR2 reads SYDVKM. Trimming left V 4 bases short and J 0 bases short, with 3 bases between. The CDR3 is CASSSVNTEAFF. CDR3 bases: TGTGCCAGCAGTTCAGTGAACACTGAAGCTTTCTTT.

The V gene is TRBV5-1, the J gene TRBJ2-5, with D hard to call. Trimming removed 4 bases at V and 1 base at J, with 8 bases between. The CDR3 is 13 residues long. In germline, CDR1 is SGHRS, CDR2 YFSETQ. This chain's CDR3 is CASSRDAQETQYF. CDR3 nucleotides: TGCGCCAGCAGCCGAGACGCCCAAGAGACCCAGTACTTC. Complete variable domain (other parts from reference TRBV5-1 and TRBJ2-5): KAGVTQTPRYLIKTRGQQVTLSCSPISGHRSVSWYQQTPGQGLQFLFEYFSETQRNKGNFPGRFSGRQFSNSRSEMNVSTLELGDSALYLCASSRDAQETQYFGPGTRLLVL.

V gene TRBV29-1 combines with J gene TRBJ2-3; a weak D match, TRBD2 (6 bases). This CDR3 contains 16 residues. V was pared by 4 bases and J by 2 bases, with 19 bases between. Germline V gene sequence: CDR1 SQVTM, CDR2 ANQGSEA. CDR3: CSVGGIGGENTDTQYF. The CDR3 region has the DNA TGCAGCGTTGGAGGAATCGGGGGAGAAAACACAGATACGCAGTATTTT.

The rearrangement links TRBV30 to TRBJ1-5; perhaps TRBD1 as D (5 bases). Looked up from germline, CDR1 is GTSNPN and CDR2 is SVGIG (reference sequence). The CDR3 loop spans 13 amino acids. Trimming stripped 4 bases from V and 5 bases from J, with 12 bases between. The CDR3 loop is CAWNRGAHQPQHF. CDR3 sequence (DNA): TGTGCCTGGAATAGGGGTGCGCATCAGCCCCAGCATTTT.